The 20 T cell receptor beta chains in this list originate from one sample, sequenced in a study of T-cell reconstitution after alpha-beta-depleted transplantation in children. This sample's TCRbeta library carried unique molecular identifier barcodes. TCRdb re-called the PCR reads through MiXCR, storing one row per CDR3 protein. The sample shows roughly 220,000 distinct CDR3 sequences, roughly a tenth of them seen only once. Sequencing was performed on PBMCs from the stem cell graft donor, taken from the stem cell graft. Source of these receptors: a human donor who donated a stem cell graft to a child with SCID.

The sample holds many counts of this clonotype. The chain carries TRBV5-4 and TRBJ1-1; TRBD1 aligns across 7 bases. In germline, CDR1 is SGHNT, CDR2 YYREEE (reference sequence). V lost 4 bases to trimming and J lost 6 bases; unmatched junction nucleotides: 9. The CDR3 extends over 14 amino acids. CDR3 DNA: TGTGCCAGCAGCCTTAGCGACAGGGACGCTGAAGCTTTCTTT. Amino acid sequence: CASSLSDRDAEAFF.

There are a few counts of this clonotype. The V call is TRBV28, the J call TRBJ2-7, with 7 nucleotides matching TRBD1. V trimming: 4 bases; J trimming: 0 bases; junction bases outside the gene matches: 12. Germline V gene sequence: CDR1 MDHEN, CDR2 SYDVKM. The CDR3 covers 17 residues. The DNA of the CDR3 is TGTGCCAGCAGTTACCCTCAACAGGGGACGGGCTCCTACGAGCAGTACTTC. Translating gives CASSYPQQGTGSYEQYF.

The table lists this clonotype with many counts. V gene TRBV20-1 combines with J gene TRBJ2-2; D possibly corresponds to TRBD1 (5 bases). This CDR3 is 13 amino acids long. CDR1 DFQATT and CDR2 SNEGSKA come from the germline V gene (reference sequence). The germline V and J ends were trimmed by 4 bases and 4 bases, with 10 bases remaining between them. CDR3 sequence (DNA): TGCAGTGCTAAGGGGCCGGGCACCGGGGAGCTGTTTTTT. Its protein product is CSAKGPGTGELFF.

The table lists this clonotype with many counts. The chain links TRBV10-3 to TRBJ2-6; unclear D gene. The CDR3 has 15 residues. From germline, CDR1 is ENHRY and CDR2 SYGVKD. V lost 2 bases, J lost 1 base, and 6 bases lay in between. In nucleotides, the CDR3 is TGTGCCATCAGTGAGCGTGATTCTGGGGCCAACGTCCTGACTTTC. Its protein is CAISERDSGANVLTF.

This clonotype came up many times. This chain links TRBV19 with TRBJ1-2, with D possibly TRBD1 on 5 matching bases. V shed 6 bases and J shed 4 bases, with 12 bases lying between them. The CDR3 runs 13 residues. Germline V gene sequence: CDR1 LNHDA, CDR2 SQIVND (reference sequence). The CDR3 loop is CASSIREFYGYTF. The CDR3 nucleotides are TGTGCCAGTAGCATCAGGGAGTTCTATGGCTACACCTTC.

V usage is TRBV5-1 and J usage is TRBJ2-7, with D perhaps assigned TRBD1 or TRBD2 (6 bases each). This CDR3 comprises 15 residues. Trimming took 0 bases from V and 2 from J, leaving 12 bases between them. CDR1 and CDR2 (germline): SGHRS, YFSETQ. Here the CDR3 reads CASSLAGDTAYEQYF. In nucleotides, the CDR3 is TGCGCCAGCAGCTTGGCGGGGGACACCGCCTACGAGCAGTACTTC.

This clonotype was counted at least ten times. The chain couples TRBV20-1 to TRBJ2-4; D may be TRBD1 (6 bases). Between the trimmed V and J ends, which lost 7 bases and 0 bases, there was a span of 13 bases. Germline V gene lookup returns CDR1 DFQATT and CDR2 SNEGSKA (reference sequence). This CDR3 is built from 14 residues. The CDR3 protein is CSVATGLAKNIQYF. The CDR3 nucleotides read TGCAGTGTGGCCACAGGGTTAGCCAAAAACATTCAGTACTTC.

This clonotype was counted ten times or more. V usage is TRBV5-1 and J usage is TRBJ2-3; 9 bases align to TRBD2. This CDR3 is built from 17 residues. The germline gives CDR1 SGHRS, CDR2 YFSETQ. Trimming took 4 bases from V and 0 from J; bases not matched to a gene: 9. CDR3 DNA: TGCGCCAGCAGCCTCGGGCTACTAGCGGGCAGCACAGATACGCAGTATTTT. Protein sequence: CASSLGLLAGSTDTQYF.

This clonotype has a handful of counts. J is TRBJ2-3 and V is TRBV18; D is ambiguous. Per the germline V gene, CDR1 is KGHSH and CDR2 is LQKENI. Trimming shortened V by 5 bases and J by 5 bases, and 8 bases separated the two germline ends. The CDR3 is 12 amino acids. The CDR3 DNA reads as TGTGCCAGCTCATCCTTCCAAGATACGCAGTATTTT. The encoded protein is CASSSFQDTQYF. The variable domain in full, with the rest retrieved from reference TRBV18 and TRBJ2-3, is NAGVMQNPRHLVRRRGQEARLRCSPMKGHSHVYWYRQLPEEGLKFMVYLQKENIIDESGMPKERFSAEFPKEGPSILRIQQVVRGDSAAYFCASSSFQDTQYFGPGTRLTVL.

This clonotype was counted at least ten times. The rearrangement uses TRBV11-2 and TRBJ2-7; D possibly matches TRBD1 or TRBD2 (5 bases each). V gave up 4 bases and J gave up 5 bases, with 9 bases separating them. CDR3 length equals 12 residues. In germline, CDR1 is SGHAT, CDR2 FQNNGV. The CDR3 reads CASSWDGDEQYF. CDR3 sequence (DNA): TGTGCCAGCAGCTGGGACGGGGACGAGCAGTACTTC. Full variable domain (outside the CDR3, taken from reference TRBV11-2 and TRBJ2-7): EAGVAQSPRYKIIEKRQSVAFWCNPISGHATLYWYQQILGQGPKLLIQFQNNGVVDDSQLPKDRFSAERLKGVDSTLKIQPAKLEDSAVYLCASSWDGDEQYFGPGTRLTVT.

This clonotype showed up many times. This sequence joins TRBV20-1 and TRBJ1-2; D is unresolved. V lost 5 bases to trimming and J lost 8 bases, with 15 bases between them. The CDR3 spans 12 residues. The germline V gene encodes CDR1 DFQATT and CDR2 SNEGSKA (reference sequence). The CDR3 spells CSASDRVMGYTF. CDR3 bases: TGCAGTGCTTCCGACCGAGTGATGGGCTACACCTTC.

This clonotype was observed many times. V is TRBV10-3 and J is TRBJ1-6; 7 bases are a match to TRBD1. Germline CDR1 ENHRY, CDR2 SYGVKD. Germline trimming cut 6 bases from V and 9 bases from J; bases unmatched to any gene: 8. The CDR3 spans 14 residues. The CDR3 DNA is TGTGCCATCAGCCTGACAGGGCGAGGTTCACCCCTCCACTTT. It encodes CAISLTGRGSPLHF.

Many counts were recorded for this clonotype. The chain employs TRBV20-1 and TRBJ2-3; TRBD1 is a possible D gene (5 bases). This CDR3 comprises 16 residues. Germline CDR1 reads DFQATT; CDR2 reads SNEGSKA (reference sequence). V lost 1 base to trimming and J lost 1 base, with 15 bases between them. CDR3 sequence (DNA): TGCAGTGCTAGAGGTCCAAGGACATCTGGCACAGATACGCAGTATTTT. Its translation is CSARGPRTSGTDTQYF.

This clonotype came up many times. The gene calls are TRBV30 and TRBJ2-3, with D unresolved. This CDR3 is built from 13 residues. Germline V CDR1 and CDR2: GTSNPN, SVGIG (reference sequence). The V end lost 2 bases, the J end lost 2 bases, and 8 bases lay between the germline ends. The CDR3 protein is CAWSTSATDTQYF. Here the CDR3 DNA reads TGTGCCTGGAGTACCTCGGCCACAGATACGCAGTATTTT.

This clonotype was seen at least ten times. The genes are TRBV7-2 and TRBJ2-5; the D is unclear. V was trimmed by 1 base and J by 1 base, leaving 7 bases between them. The CDR3 is 14 residues long. The germline CDR1 and CDR2 sequences are SGHTA and FQGNSA. CDR3 loop: CASSLGYSQETQYF. CDR3 coding DNA: TGTGCCAGCAGCTTAGGATACAGCCAAGAGACCCAGTACTTC.

With respect to this clonotype: A single base separates this from a much larger clone, so it may be a read error. The V gene is TRBV5-1, the J gene TRBJ2-4, with D perhaps TRBD2 (5 bases). CDR1 and CDR2 (germline): SGHRS, YFSETQ. The CDR3 consists of 16 residues. This CDR3 is CPSSLSGGSSNHIQYF. The CDR3 DNA is TGCCCCAGCAGCTTGAGCGGTGGGAGTAGTAATCACATTCAGTACTTC.

This clonotype was counted at least ten times. This chain connects TRBV5-1 to TRBJ2-5; D is ambiguous. CDR1 is SGHRS, CDR2 YFSETQ, per germline. The length of the CDR3 is 13 residues. V lost 0 bases, J lost 7 bases, and 10 bases lay in between. The CDR3 DNA is TGCGCCAGCAGCTTGGATGCGTATGGGACCCAGTACTTC. Translating gives CASSLDAYGTQYF.

This clonotype was detected ten times or more. In DNA, the CDR3 is TGTGCCAGCAGCTTAGGCTGGGGGCGTACAGATACGCAGTATTTT. Protein: CASSLGWGRTDTQYF. The J gene is TRBJ2-3, the V gene TRBV11-2; a weak D match, TRBD1 (6 bases). The germline V and J ends were trimmed by 1 base and 3 bases, with 11 bases remaining between them. The CDR3 covers 15 residues. From germline, CDR1 is SGHAT and CDR2 FQNNGV.

This clonotype came up many times. The V call is TRBV6-5, the J call TRBJ1-1, with 7 bases aligning to TRBD1. The length of the CDR3 is 15 residues. V was pared by 6 bases and J by 7 bases, with 14 bases of the junction left unmatched. Germline CDR1 and CDR2: MNHEY and SVGAGI. The CDR3 DNA is TGTGCCAGCAGCGTACGCGAGGGGGCTGTCGGTGAAGCTTTCTTT. Translating gives CASSVREGAVGEAFF.

The chain has TRBV7-2 and TRBJ2-1, with a possible D match to TRBD1 (6 bases). V was pared by 4 bases and J by 0 bases, with 13 bases between. The CDR3 loop spans 16 amino acids. The germline CDR1 and CDR2 sequences are SGHTA and FQGNSA. The DNA of the CDR3 is TGTGCCAGCAGCTCACAGGGACGCCGCTCCTACAATGAGCAGTTCTTC. This translates into CASSSQGRRSYNEQFF.